This record looks at one T cell receptor beta chain sequence and its context. Its recognized antigen is unknown. The data were taken from a study of monozygotic twins with inflammatory bowel disease (dated by TCRdb to the late 2010s). For the study in its entirety: In total, roughly 30 monozygotic twin pairs made up the full study: 19 Danish pairs, all IBD-discordant, plus nine German pairs, of which four were IBD-concordant and five were IBD-discordant. Disease-associated traits were sought mainly through comparisons between IBD patients and their genetically identical healthy co-twins within discordant pairs. Each individual had, on average, about 151 000 unique TCRalpha sequences and 181 000 unique TCRbeta sequences available for analysis.

From each donor, an approximately 2.4 ml peripheral blood sample was collected into PAXgene tubes and kept at -80 degrees C. Without T cell sorting, total RNA was isolated from whole blood using the PAXgene blood miRNA kit on an automated QIAcube. Deep TCRalpha and TCRbeta repertoire profiling with unique molecular barcoding was performed on peripheral blood of monozygotic twin pairs concordant or discordant for inflammatory bowel disease. Smoking habits were recorded for all twin pairs, and each individual was classified as a current, former or never smoker. Sequences SGHTA (CDR1) and FQGNSA (CDR2) are obtained from the germline V gene. The CDR3, cysteine through phenylalanine, is 15 amino acids long. No DNA sequence was recorded. The library was built by means of 5' RACE. Each TCR library was prepared from about 4,000 ng of total RNA. For each sample, cDNA was synthesized in eight separate reactions using SMARTScribe reverse transcriptase. Unique molecular identifiers containing a 6-nucleotide sample barcode were introduced through template switching during cDNA synthesis. TCRalpha and TCRbeta cDNA was amplified in two nested PCRs of 16 and 9 cycles, and bead purification was carried out after each PCR. Before amplification, the cDNA was treated with uracil DNA-glycosylase and purified using the QIAquick PCR purification kit. The second PCR was the step at which Illumina TruSeq-compatible adapters and sample-specific barcodes were added. Library quality and concentration were assessed using TapeStation and Qubit, and approximately 5 ng of each library was pooled. The pooled libraries were sequenced with 2 x 100 bp reads and custom sequencing primers on an Illumina HiSeq2500 single-index Rapid Run. In the authors' own workflow: UMI-based consensus assembly with MiGEC version 1.2.6 was used to correct PCR and sequencing errors. MiXCR version 2.1.1 was used to carry out V(D)J alignment, clonotype assembly and CDR3 extraction. To normalise gene usage, clonotype sharing and MAIT/NKT TCR abundance, the analysis used the top 1000, 10 000 and 20 000 clonotypes per sample. After downsampling to 27 000 UMIs, diversity was calculated as the inverse Simpson index using the vegan R package. Paired Mann-Whitney U tests were applied to discordant twin pairs, with Benjamini-Hochberg correction for multiple testing. TCRdb reprocessed the sequencing reads and holds a single record per CDR3 protein sequence, with no DNA. TCRdb, rather than the study authors, made the V and J calls. This sample's records show more than 300,000 distinct CDR3 sequences. The ten most abundant clones make up 2.5% to 3% of the sample.

The study at large found these results: IBD patients had lower TCRbeta repertoire diversity, measured by the inverse Simpson index, than their healthy co-twins. Background noise and inter-individual variability may have been introduced into the repertoires by the differing immunosuppressive treatments among patients. The results gave no support for a single strong signal or clonotype linked to IBD. Concordant and discordant twins showed no difference in repertoire similarity, possibly because of limited statistical power. Fewer clonotypes were shared with other individuals by IBD patients than by healthy twins, most markedly in patients showing signs of disease activity. The analysis was unable to tell apart different T cell subtypes.

The clonotype comes from a human donor with ulcerative colitis or Crohn's disease, or a healthy co-twin of an affected twin (not recorded which). The sequence joins TRBV7-2 to TRBJ1-1. Sequenced sample: blood. The CDR3 protein sequence reads: CASSLGGQGGTEAFF.